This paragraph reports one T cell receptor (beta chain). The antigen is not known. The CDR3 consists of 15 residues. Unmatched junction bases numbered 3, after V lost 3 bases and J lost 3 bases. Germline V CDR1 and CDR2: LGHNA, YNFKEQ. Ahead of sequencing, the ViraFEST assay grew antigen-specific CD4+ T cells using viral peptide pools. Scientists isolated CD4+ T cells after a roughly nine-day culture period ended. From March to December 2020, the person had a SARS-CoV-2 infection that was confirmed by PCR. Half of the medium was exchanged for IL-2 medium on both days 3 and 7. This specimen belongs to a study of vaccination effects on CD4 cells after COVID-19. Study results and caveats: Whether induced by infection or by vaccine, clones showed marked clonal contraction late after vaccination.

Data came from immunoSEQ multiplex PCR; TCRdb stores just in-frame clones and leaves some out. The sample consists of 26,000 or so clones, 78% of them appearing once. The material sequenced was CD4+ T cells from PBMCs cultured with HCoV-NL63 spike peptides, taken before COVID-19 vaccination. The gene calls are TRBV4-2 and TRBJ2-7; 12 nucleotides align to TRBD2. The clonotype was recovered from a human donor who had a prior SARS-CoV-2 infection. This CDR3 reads CASSQLLAGGYEQYF. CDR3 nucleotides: TGTGCCAGCAGCCAGCTACTAGCGGGGGGCTACGAGCAGTACTTC.